Presented here are 12 T cell receptor beta chains from one specimen sequenced in a study of T cells in Graves' hyperthyroidism and ophthalmopathy. TCR beta CDR3 regions were amplified from RNA transcripts. Primed by the HTBI set, a first-round RT-PCR was run on the TCR CDR3. A single record per CDR3 protein comes from TCRdb applying MiXCR to the multiplex PCR reads. The sample lists about 520,000 distinct CDR3 sequences; roughly a quarter were seen once. Sequencing input: blood. All receptors derive from a woman aged 25 to 39 with Graves' ophthalmopathy.

This clonotype has a handful of counts. The rearrangement joins TRBV19 to TRBJ2-5; a weak D match, TRBD2 (5 bases). This CDR3 contains 13 residues. V gave up 5 bases and J gave up 2 bases, with 9 bases separating them. Germline loops: CDR1 LNHDA, CDR2 SQIVND (reference sequence). The CDR3 region is CASSRLFQETQYF. The CDR3 bases are TGTGCCAGTAGTCGACTATTTCAAGAGACCCAGTACTTC.

The CDR3 spells CASSSLGRGPRGEETQYF. As DNA, the CDR3 is TGTGCCAGCAGTTCCCTAGGCCGGGGCCCTAGGGGGGAGGAGACCCAGTACTTC. The chain links TRBV6-5 to TRBJ2-5, with D perhaps given as TRBD1 or TRBD2 (6 bases each). Trimming removed 4 bases at V and 5 bases at J, with 26 bases between. The CDR3 totals 18 residues. CDR1 MNHEY and CDR2 SVGAGI come from the germline V gene.

This clonotype was found a few times. This chain links TRBV10-3 with TRBJ2-7; D is uncertain. The germline gives CDR1 ENHRY, CDR2 SYGVKD. V lost 6 bases and J 0 bases, leaving 9 bases between the germline ends. This CDR3 region has 13 residues. The DNA for the CDR3 is TGTGCCATCAGACACGAGTTCTCCTACGAGCAGTACTTC. Its translation: CAIRHEFSYEQYF.

This clonotype came up many times. This chain connects TRBV6-5 to TRBJ1-2, with D hard to call. The germline V gene encodes CDR1 MNHEY and CDR2 SVGAGI. The CDR3 sequence is 15 residues long. The V gene lost 6 bases and the J gene lost 5 bases, with 19 bases spanning the gap. Here the CDR3 reads CASRLFGEANYGYTF. In DNA, the CDR3 is TGTGCCAGCAGATTGTTTGGGGAGGCCAATTATGGCTACACCTTC.

This clonotype was seen ten or more times. The rearrangement joins TRBV7-2 to TRBJ1-5; D is perhaps TRBD1 (6 bases). CDR1 SGHTA and CDR2 FQGNSA come from the germline V gene. Trimming removed 1 base at V and 2 bases at J, with 9 bases between. The CDR3 has 15 residues. This CDR3 reads CASSLVRGGNQPQHF. CDR3 sequence (DNA): TGTGCCAGCAGCTTAGTCAGGGGTGGCAATCAGCCCCAGCATTTT.

This clonotype showed up many times. The chain recombines TRBV4-1 with TRBJ1-6; no definite D call. The germline CDR1 and CDR2 sequences are MGHRA and YSYEKL. The V end lost 0 bases, the J end lost 6 bases, and 9 bases lay between the germline ends. The length of the CDR3 is 15 residues. CDR3 DNA: TGCGCCAGCAGCCAAGATCGCGGGTTTAATTCACCCCTCCACTTT. It codes for CASSQDRGFNSPLHF.

V gene TRBV6-1 combines with J gene TRBJ2-5; 11 positions agree with TRBD2. Germline CDR1 and CDR2: MNHNS and SASEGT. The CDR3 extends over 14 amino acids. J gave up 5 bases and V 10 bases, and 9 bases lay outside the gene matches. This CDR3 reads CATTTSGRRETQYF. DNA of the CDR3: TGTGCCACCACAACTAGCGGGAGAAGGGAGACCCAGTACTTC.

This clonotype was counted ten times or more. The J gene is TRBJ2-7, the V gene TRBV28; D call uncertain. CDR1 is MDHEN and CDR2 is SYDVKM in the germline V gene. Trimming took off 6 bases at V and 0 bases at J, with 12 bases between the two ends. This CDR3 has 14 residues. The CDR3 sequence: CASSSRVSSYEQYF. The CDR3 DNA sequence: TGTGCCAGCAGCTCTCGCGTAAGCTCCTACGAGCAGTACTTC.

The sample holds many counts of this clonotype. The chain uses TRBV5-8 and TRBJ2-5, with TRBD2 identical over 11 bases. CDR3 length: 15 amino acids. Germline assignment: CDR1 SGHTS and CDR2 YDEGEE. The V and J ends lost 3 bases and 5 bases, in that order; junction bases with no gene match: 6. The CDR3 loop reads CASSSALAGGETQYF. The CDR3 DNA follows: TGTGCCAGCAGCTCGGCTCTAGCGGGGGGTGAGACCCAGTACTTC.

Only a few counts were recorded for this clonotype. The chain carries TRBV12-3 or TRBV12-4 and TRBJ2-1; D may be TRBD2 (5 bases). The V end lost 7 bases, the J end lost 0 bases, and 13 bases lay between the germline ends. CDR3 length equals 15 residues. The chain's CDR3 is CASKGLRISYNEQFF. In nucleotides, the CDR3 is TGTGCCAGCAAAGGACTTAGGATCTCCTACAATGAGCAGTTCTTC.

The chain joins TRBV7-3 to TRBJ2-6, with D perhaps matching TRBD2 (6 bases). The ends were cut back, 5 bases at V and 4 bases at J, with 18 bases in the middle. This CDR3 region has 17 residues. Germline CDR1 is SGHTA and CDR2 is FQGTGA. The CDR3 region has the DNA TGTGCCAGCAGCCACGGGACTCAGGTCACCGGGGCCAACGTCCTGACTTTC. Translated: CASSHGTQVTGANVLTF.

This clonotype was seen many times. The chain combines TRBV6-2 or TRBV6-3 with TRBJ1-2, with TRBD1 matching 7 bases. V was clipped by 2 bases and J by 0 bases; unmatched bases: 12. Germline V lookup: CDR1 MNHEY, CDR2 SVGEGT. The length of the CDR3 is 18 residues. CDR3 residues: CASSYTRAGGLANYGYTF. The CDR3, as DNA: TGTGCCAGCAGTTACACAAGGGCAGGGGGGTTGGCTAACTATGGCTACACCTTC.